This T cell receptor (beta chain) was recorded in a study of human T cells and chemical hapten exposure. At the level of the study: Small pooled library volume differences mainly caused per-sample TCR yield variation.

During construction of the library, unique molecular identifiers were attached to individual cDNA molecules for quantitative, reproducible TCR counting. One entry per CDR3 protein results from TCRdb running MiXCR on the RACE reads. The sample yields approximately 79,000 distinct CDR3 sequences, roughly 8.6% seen once. This CDR3 is built from 16 residues. Germline V gene data show CDR1 as SGHTA and CDR2 as FQGNSA. Losses at the gene ends were 4 bases for V and 4 bases for J; bases not matched to a gene: 7. Study outcomes and limitations: No change in TCRs above 1 in 1000 frequency was produced by DPC sensitization.

Remarks on this clonotype: Antigen unknown.

The time point here: healthy volunteer bleed at 6 weeks. Total RNA was extracted from unfractionated whole blood. Sequencing input: whole blood. This rearrangement joins TRBV7-2 to TRBJ2-3; 11 nucleotides agree with TRBD2. The receptor was derived from a male donor in good health. Some clones in this sample may be carry-over from other donors' samples. As DNA, the CDR3 is TGTGCCAGCAGCTCCATTAGCGGGAGGGCCCCAGATACGCAGTATTTT. It translates to CASSSISGRAPDTQYF.